One sample yielded the 10 T cell receptor beta chains listed below, sequenced in a study of blood T cells in healthy people across ages. A second PCR, run for roughly 7 to 12 cycles, used a sample-barcoded 5' primer plus a J-beta primer mix. TCRdb itself ran the 5' RACE reads through MiXCR, one entry per CDR3 protein. The repertoire consists of hundreds of thousands of distinct CDR3 sequences, with just under 25% occurring once and the leading ten covering 9.4%. The same data also contributed to another study, on T cells of mothers and their children.

The sequencing sample was made of blood. These receptors were obtained from a boy younger than 18 in good health.

The sample holds a few counts of this clonotype. With a much larger clone just one base away, this may be a read error. The chain links TRBV3-1 to TRBJ2-5, with D unclear. TRBJ2-7 matches the DNA end more closely, so the J call is doubtful. CDR1 is LGHDT and CDR2 is YNNKEL in the germline V gene (reference sequence). The CDR3 runs to 12 residues. The CDR3 loop reads CASSQDGDEQYF. CDR3 sequence (DNA): TGTGCCAGCAGCCAAGATGGGGACGAGCAGTACTTC.

The chain is built from TRBV6-1 and TRBJ1-4; no clear D gene. Germline V gene sequence: CDR1 MNHNS, CDR2 SASEGT. This CDR3 comprises 12 residues. V shed 6 bases and J shed 7 bases, with 9 bases lying between them. In DNA, the CDR3 is TGTGCCAGCAGGGGGTCGTTTGAAAAACTGTTTTTT. This gives the protein CASRGSFEKLFF.

The chain recombines TRBV2 with TRBJ2-4; maybe TRBD1 (6 bases). The ends were cut back, 5 bases at V and 3 bases at J, with 14 bases in the middle. The germline V gene encodes CDR1 SNHLY and CDR2 FYNNEI. There are 15 residues in the CDR3. This CDR3 is CASSTRSGVKNIQYF. CDR3 coding DNA: TGTGCCAGCAGTACCCGATCAGGGGTCAAAAACATTCAGTACTTC. The entire variable domain, with the rest obtained from reference TRBV2 and TRBJ2-4, is as follows: EPEVTQTPSHQVTQMGQEVILRCVPISNHLYFYWYRQILGQKVEFLVSFYNNEISEKSEIFDDQFSVERPDGSNFTLKIRSTKLEDSAMYFCASSTRSGVKNIQYFGAGTRLSVL.

This clonotype was recorded a few times. This chain links TRBV29-1 with TRBJ2-7; 12 bases align to TRBD2. After removal of 6 bases from V and 7 bases from J, the junction contained 7 bases not matched to a gene. CDR1 is SQVTM, CDR2 ANQGSEA, per germline. The CDR3 is 13 amino acids. The CDR3 reads CSVWTSGTGEQYF. Here the CDR3 DNA reads TGCAGCGTCTGGACTAGCGGGACGGGGGAGCAGTACTTC.

This chain joins TRBV7-9 and TRBJ2-1, with 9 bases lining up with TRBD1. The junction had 12 bases not matched to a gene; V was cut back by 7 bases and J by 5 bases. The germline V gene has CDR1 SEHNR and CDR2 FQNEAQ (reference sequence). CDR3 length: 16 amino acids. The CDR3 DNA reads as TGTGCCAGCACCCGGAGATGGACAGGGGAAGACAATGAGCAGTTCTTC. Amino acids: CASTRRWTGEDNEQFF.

This clonotype was counted ten times or more. The chain recombines TRBV6-2 or TRBV6-3 with TRBJ2-7; no definite D call. V shed 2 bases and J shed 4 bases, with 21 bases lying between them. CDR1 and CDR2 (germline): MNHEY, SVGEGT. The CDR3 spans 17 residues. CDR3 protein: CASSYGATPRTPYEQYF. The CDR3 DNA is TGTGCCAGCAGTTACGGCGCCACCCCTCGGACCCCTTACGAGCAGTACTTC.

The table lists this clonotype with a few counts. CDR3 in amino acids: CASSFDPGGNTIYF. CDR3 bases: TGTGCCAGCAGTTTCGACCCCGGGGGAAACACCATATATTTT. The chain recombines TRBV28 with TRBJ1-3; D unclear. With 3 bases removed from V and 4 bases from J, the gap between germline ends came to 10 bases. Germline V lookup: CDR1 MDHEN, CDR2 SYDVKM. The CDR3 length is 14 residues. The full variable domain, in which reference TRBV28 and TRBJ1-3 provide the parts outside the CDR3, is DVKVTQSSRYLVKRTGEKVFLECVQDMDHENMFWYRQDPGLGLRLIYFSYDVKMKEKGDIPEGYSVSREKKERFSLILESASTNQTSMYLCASSFDPGGNTIYFGEGSWLTVV.

The rearrangement joins TRBV7-3 to TRBJ2-5, with D possibly TRBD2 on 5 matching bases. The DNA end lines up better with TRBJ2-7; the J call may be wrong. The CDR3 loop spans 15 amino acids. Germline CDR1 is SGHTA and CDR2 is FQGTGA. As DNA, the CDR3 is TGTGCCAGCAGCCTTTACGCGGGCCCGGGCTACGAGCAGTACTTC. This sequence encodes CASSLYAGPGYEQYF.

This clonotype was detected only a few times. In DNA form, the CDR3 reads TGTGCCAGCAGCTCCGCTAGTGTGCACACTGAAGCTTTCTTT. As protein: CASSSASVHTEAFF. The chain carries TRBV7-6 and TRBJ1-1; D gene unclear. Trimming took off 4 bases at V and 3 bases at J, with 12 bases between the two ends. The germline V gene encodes CDR1 SGHVS and CDR2 FNYEAQ. The CDR3 contains 14 residues.

The chain carries TRBV13 and TRBJ2-1, with 10 bases matching TRBD2. CDR3 length: 16 residues. The V gene end was trimmed by 4 bases and the J gene end by 3 bases; junction bases not matched to a gene: 6. CDR1 and CDR2 from the germline V gene are PRHDT and FYEKMQ (reference sequence). The CDR3 here is CASSSGGTSDYNEQFF. The CDR3 DNA reads TGTGCCAGCAGCTCAGGGGGGACTAGCGACTACAATGAGCAGTTCTTC.